This is a list of T cell receptor beta chains from one sample in a study of beta chain features in type 1 diabetes. Measured with immunoSEQ multiplex PCR; TCRdb has only the in-frame clones, and not every one. The profile shows about 140,000 clones, 6.5% to 8.5% of them singletons. The specimen sequenced was central memory CD4+ T cells from blood. These receptors were collected from a woman aged 25 to 45 in good health. Each CDR3 is given with its conserved first and last residue. The D gene is left open where the match is weak. Clone size is stated in some rows and not others, as once, few, many or a class when expanded.

clone_size	d_call	v_call	j_call	cdr3_nt	cdr3_aa
.	.	TRBV7-2	TRBJ1-5	TGTGCCAGCAGCTTAGATCTGAGTAGCAATCAGCCCCAGCATTTT	CASSLDLSSNQPQHF
few	.	TRBV7-2	TRBJ2-7	TGTGCCAGCAGCTTAGACCGACAGCGAACCTACGAGCAGTACTTC	CASSLDRQRTYEQYF
few	.	TRBV5-1	TRBJ1-2	TGCGCCAGCAGCTTGGTGGGTGAGCGTGGCTACACCTTC	CASSLVGERGYTF
few	TRBD2	TRBV30	TRBJ2-7	TGTGCCTGGAGTGCCGGCGGGAGGGCCTACGAGCAGTACTTC	CAWSAGGRAYEQYF
few	TRBD2	TRBV13	TRBJ2-1	TGTGCCAGCAGGGGTAGGACTAGCGGGAGCTCCTACAATGAGCAGTTCTTC	CASRGRTSGSSYNEQFF
few	.	TRBV4-2	TRBJ1-5	TGTGCCAGCAGCCAAGGAGGACAGAGCAATCAGCCCCAGCATTTT	CASSQGGQSNQPQHF
few	.	TRBV19	TRBJ2-5	TGTGCCAGTAGTATAGGAGCACAAGAGACCCAGTACTTC	CASSIGAQETQYF
.	TRBD2	TRBV7-2	TRBJ2-3	TGTGCCAGCAGCCCAAGCCCAGCTAGCGGGAGGGCCGTAGATACGCAGTATTTT	CASSPSPASGRAVDTQYF
.	.	TRBV28	TRBJ2-7	TGTGCCAGCAGTTTATTCGAACAGGCCTACGAGCAGTACTTC	CASSLFEQAYEQYF
.	TRBD2	TRBV5-8	TRBJ2-7	TGTGCCAGCAGCTTGGTCAAGACTAGCGGCAGCTACGAGCAGTACTTC	CASSLVKTSGSYEQYF
.	.	TRBV5-6	TRBJ2-7	TGTGCCAGCAGCTTACAGGGCGAGGTCTACGAGCAGTACTTC	CASSLQGEVYEQYF
.	.	TRBV7-3	TRBJ2-3	TGTGCCAGCGCCACCGGACAGAGCACAGATACGCAGTATTTT	CASATGQSTDTQYF
.	TRBD1	TRBV28	TRBJ2-1	TGTGCCAGCAGTTGGGACAGGGATTACAATGAGCAGTTCTTC	CASSWDRDYNEQFF
few	TRBD2	TRBV4-2	TRBJ2-2	TGTGCCAGCAGCGGGGGACTAGCGGGAGGGCGAGGTACCGAGGAGCTGTTTTTT	CASSGGLAGGRGTEELFF
many	TRBD2	TRBV9	TRBJ2-5	TGTGCCAGCAGCCCCGGGGGACTAGCGGGAGTGGAGACCCAGTACTTC	CASSPGGLAGVETQYF
few	.	TRBV5-1	TRBJ2-1	TGCGCCAGCAGACCAGCGATAGCGGAGCTAGAGCAGTTCTTC	CASRPAIAELEQFF
few	.	TRBV6-6	TRBJ2-7	TGTGCCAGCAGTTCCGGGCAGGGGCAGTACTTC	CASSSGQGQYF
many	.	TRBV19	TRBJ1-5	TGTGCCAGTAGTGAGGGACACTATCAGCCCCAGCATTTT	CASSEGHYQPQHF
.	TRBD1	TRBV7-3	TRBJ2-7	TGTGCCAGCAGCCCTCAGGGGGTCGGCCACGAGCAGTACTTC	CASSPQGVGHEQYF
many	TRBD1	TRBV23-1	TRBJ2-7	TGCGCCAGCACCTTATCAGGGGGCCAAGCCTACGAGCAGTACTTC	CASTLSGGQAYEQYF
.	.	TRBV30	TRBJ2-2	TGTGCCTGGAACACCCAGCCGGTAGCGGCGAACACCGGGGAGCTGTTTTTT	CAWNTQPVAANTGELFF
many	.	TRBV28	TRBJ2-2	TGTGCCAGCGTCGCGGGTTGGCACGGGGAGCTGTTTTTT	CASVAGWHGELFF
few	.	TRBV4-3	TRBJ2-4	TGCGCCAGCAGCCAAGAGAGGGGGCAAACGGGGGGGAAAAACATTCAGTACTTC	CASSQERGQTGGKNIQYF
few	.	TRBV30	TRBJ1-5	TGTGCCTGGAGTGTACCAACATCAAATCAGCCCCAGCATTTT	CAWSVPTSNQPQHF
few	.	TRBV11-2	TRBJ2-7	TGTGCCAGCAGCTTAGCAGGGACCTACGAGCAGTACTTC	CASSLAGTYEQYF
few	.	TRBV7-3	TRBJ2-2	TGTGCCAGCAGCTTGCGGGTCCTGGGGACCGGGGAGCTGTTTTTT	CASSLRVLGTGELFF
few	.	TRBV4-2	TRBJ2-1	TGTGCCAGCAGCCAAGAAGCTAGGAACGGTGGGGAGCAGTTCTTC	CASSQEARNGGEQFF
few	TRBD2	TRBV18	TRBJ2-1	TGTGCCAGCTCACCAACTAGCGGGTTTGGTAATGAGCAGTTCTTC	CASSPTSGFGNEQFF
few	.	TRBV5-5	TRBJ2-7	TGTGCCAGCAGGGCCGAGGCGGTCTCCTACGAGCAGTACTTC	CASRAEAVSYEQYF